This T cell receptor beta chain was recorded in a study of blood T cell repertoires in COVID-19. The trim removed 6 bases at V and 0 bases at J, leaving 6 bases unmatched. Per germline, CDR1 SQVTM and CDR2 ANQGSEA. CDR3 size: 16 residues. Clones were read by immunoSEQ multiplex PCR, and TCRdb kept only the in-frame ones, dropping some. Of approximately 150,000 clones listed, roughly 84% are singletons. This TCR derives from a woman aged 60-75 years with acute or convalescent COVID-19. The sequenced material came from peripheral blood. This chain uses TRBV29-1 with TRBJ2-6; 9 nucleotides match TRBD1. The CDR3 nucleotides are TGCAGCGTGACCGGGACAGGGATCTCTGGGGCCAACGTCCTGACTTTC. This sequence encodes CSVTGTGISGANVLTF. Full variable domain (rest looked up from reference TRBV29-1 and TRBJ2-6): SAVISQKPSRDICQRGTSLTIQCQVDSQVTMMFWYRQQPGQSLTLIATANQGSEATYESGFVIDKFPISRPNLTFSTLTVSNMSPEDSSIYLCSVTGTGISGANVLTFGAGSRLTVL.